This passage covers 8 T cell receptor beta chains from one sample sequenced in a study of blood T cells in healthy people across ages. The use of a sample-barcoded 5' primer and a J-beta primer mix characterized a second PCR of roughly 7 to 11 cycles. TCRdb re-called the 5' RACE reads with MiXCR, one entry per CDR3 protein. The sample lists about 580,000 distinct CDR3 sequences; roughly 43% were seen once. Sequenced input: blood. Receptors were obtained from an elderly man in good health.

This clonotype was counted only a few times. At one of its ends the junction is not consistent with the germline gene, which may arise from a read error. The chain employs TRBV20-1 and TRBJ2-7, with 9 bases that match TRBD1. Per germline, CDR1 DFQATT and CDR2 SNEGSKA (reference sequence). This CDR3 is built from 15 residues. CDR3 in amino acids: CSARESRQGGREQYF. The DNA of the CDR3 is TGCAGTGCCAGAGAATCCCGACAGGGGGGTCGGGAGCAGTACTTC.

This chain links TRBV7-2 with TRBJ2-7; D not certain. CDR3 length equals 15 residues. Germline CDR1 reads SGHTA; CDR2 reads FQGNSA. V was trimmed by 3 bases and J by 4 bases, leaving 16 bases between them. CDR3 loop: CASSLISPGSYEQYF. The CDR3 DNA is TGTGCCAGCAGCTTGATAAGTCCCGGTTCGTACGAGCAGTACTTC.

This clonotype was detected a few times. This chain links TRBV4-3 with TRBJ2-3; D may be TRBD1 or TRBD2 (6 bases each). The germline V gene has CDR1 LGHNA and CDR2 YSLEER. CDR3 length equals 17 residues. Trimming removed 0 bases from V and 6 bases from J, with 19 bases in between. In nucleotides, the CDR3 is TGCGCCAGCAGCCAAGAAGGGGGGCAGAGGAGGGGGGATACGCAGTATTTT. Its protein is CASSQEGGQRRGDTQYF.

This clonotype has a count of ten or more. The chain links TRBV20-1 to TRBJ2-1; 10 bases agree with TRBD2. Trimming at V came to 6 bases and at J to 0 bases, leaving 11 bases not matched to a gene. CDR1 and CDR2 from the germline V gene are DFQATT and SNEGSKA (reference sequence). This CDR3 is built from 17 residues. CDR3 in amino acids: CSALTRLAGSSYNEQFF. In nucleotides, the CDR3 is TGCAGTGCCTTAACCCGACTAGCGGGTAGCTCCTACAATGAGCAGTTCTTC.

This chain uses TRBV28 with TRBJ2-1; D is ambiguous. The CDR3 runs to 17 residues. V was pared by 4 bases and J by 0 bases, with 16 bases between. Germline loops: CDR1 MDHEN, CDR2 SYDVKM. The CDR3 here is CASSSYRLAVSYNEQFF. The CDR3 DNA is TGTGCCAGCAGTTCCTATCGTTTGGCGGTCTCCTACAATGAGCAGTTCTTC. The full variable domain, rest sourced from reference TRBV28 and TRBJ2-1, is DVKVTQSSRYLVKRTGEKVFLECVQDMDHENMFWYRQDPGLGLRLIYFSYDVKMKEKGDIPEGYSVSREKKERFSLILESASTNQTSMYLCASSSYRLAVSYNEQFFGPGTRLTVL.

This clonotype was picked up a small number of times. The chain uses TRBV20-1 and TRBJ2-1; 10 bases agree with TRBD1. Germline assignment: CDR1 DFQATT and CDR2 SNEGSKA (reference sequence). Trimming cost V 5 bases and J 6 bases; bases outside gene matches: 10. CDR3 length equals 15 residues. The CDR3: CSAGSGQGYPNEQFF. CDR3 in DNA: TGCAGTGCTGGATCGGGACAGGGGTATCCCAATGAGCAGTTCTTC.

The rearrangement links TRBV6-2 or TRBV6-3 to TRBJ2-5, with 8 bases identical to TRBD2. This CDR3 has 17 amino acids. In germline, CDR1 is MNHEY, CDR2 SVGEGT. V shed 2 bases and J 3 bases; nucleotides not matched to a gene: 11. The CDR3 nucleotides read TGTGCCAGCAGTTACGCGAAGTACAGCGGGGGAGAAGAGACCCAGTACTTC. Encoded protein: CASSYAKYSGGEETQYF.

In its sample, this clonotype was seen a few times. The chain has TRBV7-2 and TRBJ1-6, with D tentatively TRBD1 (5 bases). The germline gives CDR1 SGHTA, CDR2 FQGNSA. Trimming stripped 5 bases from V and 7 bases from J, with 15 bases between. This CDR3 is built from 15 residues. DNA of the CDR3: TGTGCCAGCAGCGGCGACAGCCACCAAAATTCACCCCTCCACTTT. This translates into CASSGDSHQNSPLHF.